This T cell receptor (beta chain) was documented in a study of human T cells and chemical hapten exposure. Study as a whole: Alopecia areata, totalis or universalis affected patients, mainly female.

Individual cDNA molecules received unique molecular identifiers in the library. In TCRdb, the RACE reads were re-called with MiXCR into one record per CDR3 protein. The profile shows about 140,000 distinct CDR3 sequences, roughly 12% of them singletons. As for time point: patch test 2, 6 weeks after DPC sensitization. Treatment in this sample: therapeutic diphenylcyclopropenone sensitization with weekly scalp DPC. Patch tests were applied only after blood draws. This clonotype was counted many times. This CDR3 region has 12 residues. V lost 10 bases and J 0 bases, leaving 9 bases between the germline ends. Germline V lookup: CDR1 MDHEN, CDR2 SYDVKM.

This receptor was identified in a woman in her forties or fifties with alopecia areata. Some clones in this sample may be carry-over from other donors' samples. The source material was whole blood, sampled in connection with sensitization to the hapten diphenylcyclopropenone (DPC). The V gene is TRBV28, the J gene TRBJ1-1; D uncertain. Here the CDR3 DNA reads TGTGCCATCGAGGGTGTGAACACTGAAGCTTTCTTT. Translated, it gives CAIEGVNTEAFF.